This record concerns one T cell receptor (beta chain) sequence. The target antigen is unknown. V was trimmed by 5 bases and J by 2 bases, leaving 12 bases between them. The CDR3 spans 14 residues. Germline V gene lookup returns CDR1 MNHEY and CDR2 SVGAGI. The sample belongs to a study of OX40 agonist ivuxolimab in advanced cancers. TCRdb's copy holds only in-frame clones and misses some; the assay was immunoSEQ multiplex PCR. The table records 98,000 or so clones, roughly nine tenths of them present only once. Study-level points and caveats: Relatively little clonal expansion, among the lowest observed, appeared in partial responders at 0.1-3.0 mg/kg.

J is TRBJ1-2 and V is TRBV6-5; D is undetermined. The receptor was isolated from an adult with an advanced solid tumor such as melanoma, head and neck, liver or kidney cancer. Sequenced here: CD4+ or CD8+ T cells sorted from blood, sampled in a trial of the OX40 agonist ivuxolimab. DNA for the CDR3: TGTGCCAGCAGTGCCAACGGGATAAACTATGGCTACACCTTC. Protein sequence: CASSANGINYGYTF.